The rows below give T cell receptor beta chains drawn from one sample of a study of CD8+ T cells in alopecia areata. Using immunoSEQ multiplex PCR, the repertoire was profiled, and TCRdb retains in-frame clones only, with some absent. The table includes more than 95,000 clones, approximately 90% detected once. The source was CD8+ T cells sorted from blood, collected at week 34, from a patient treated with tofacitinib. All receptors derive from a human donor with alopecia areata. CDR3s include the opening cysteine and the closing phenylalanine or tryptophan. Each record gives: J gene, D gene, clone size, V gene, CDR3 DNA, CDR3 protein. D genes are given only for firm matches. Size is stated for part of the rows, as once, few or many counts, or as a class when the clone is expanded.

TRBJ1-2 | . | once | TRBV28 | TGTGCCAGCAACTACGACAGGAGGAACTATGGCTACACCTTC | CASNYDRRNYGYTF
TRBJ2-1 | TRBD2 | few | TRBV7-9 | TGTGCCAGCAGCTTAGGAGCGGGAGACCGGTTCTTC | CASSLGAGDRFF
TRBJ1-5 | . | once | TRBV6-5 | TGTGCCAGCAGGGAGCGGACAGAAGGCAATCAGCCCCAGCATTTT | CASRERTEGNQPQHF
TRBJ2-7 | . | . | TRBV14 | TGTGCCAGCAGCCAAGATTCGAACAGGTGGGAGCAGTACTTC | CASSQDSNRWEQYF
TRBJ2-7 | . | . | TRBV4-1 | TGCGCCAGCAGCCAGGTATTTCGGTACGAGCAGTACTTC | CASSQVFRYEQYF
TRBJ1-1 | . | . | TRBV4-1 | TGCGCCAGCAGCCAAGAGAAGGTGGGGACTGAAGCTTTCTTT | CASSQEKVGTEAFF
TRBJ2-2 | . | . | TRBV7-3 | TGTGCCAGCAGCGGTACCGGGAGGGAGCTGTTTTTT | CASSGTGRELFF
TRBJ1-2 | TRBD1 | . | TRBV29-1 | TGCAGCGTTGTCTCCGGGACAGGGCCTTTGGATGGCTACACCTTC | CSVVSGTGPLDGYTF
TRBJ1-1 | . | . | TRBV5-4 | TGTGCCAGCAGCCTAGACTTGGGAGGGATGAACACTAAAGCTTTCTTT | CASSLDLGGMNTKAFF
TRBJ2-1 | . | . | TRBV29-1 | TGCAGCGTTGAAGGAGAGAGGTACAATGAGCAGTTCTTC | CSVEGERYNEQFF
TRBJ2-7 | TRBD1 | few | TRBV4-1 | TGCGCCAGCGAGGGGGCCGGGGAGCAGTACTTC | CASEGAGEQYF
TRBJ2-2 | . | . | TRBV7-6 | TGTGCCGTCCGCCGGGCAAGCGGGGAGCTGTTTTTT | CAVRRASGELFF
TRBJ2-1 | TRBD1 | . | TRBV5-1 | TGCGCCAGCAGCCAGAGACAGGGAGTTTACAATGAGCAGTTCTTC | CASSQRQGVYNEQFF
TRBJ2-2 | TRBD1 | . | TRBV19 | TGTGCCAGTTGGGACAGGGTGGACACCGGGGAGCTGTTTTTT | CASWDRVDTGELFF
TRBJ2-1 | TRBD2 | . | TRBV4-1 | TGCGCCAGCAGGCTTACTAGCGGGCTCTACAATGAGCAGTTCTTC | CASRLTSGLYNEQFF
TRBJ2-3 | TRBD2 | few | TRBV29-1 | TGCAGCGTTGAAATGGGTAGCGGGGGGTCGGTTAGCACAGATACGCAGTATTTT | CSVEMGSGGSVSTDTQYF
TRBJ2-7 | TRBD1 | . | TRBV6-5 | TGTGCCAGCAGTTACGGGACAGGGCTCTTATACGAGCAGTACTTC | CASSYGTGLLYEQYF
TRBJ2-7 | . | . | TRBV2 | TGTGCCAGTGTCGACGTGGACAGCACTTACGAGCAGTACTTC | CASVDVDSTYEQYF
TRBJ1-1 | TRBD1 | . | TRBV19 | TGTGCCAGTAGTTTGACAGGGGGCGGCACTGAAGCTTTCTTT | CASSLTGGGTEAFF
TRBJ2-2 | . | . | TRBV30 | TGTGCCTGGAGTGGGTCAGGGGTCGGGGAGCTGTTTTTT | CAWSGSGVGELFF
TRBJ2-7 | . | . | TRBV27 | TGTGCCAGCAGTACGCCTTACGAGCAGTACTTC | CASSTPYEQYF
TRBJ2-3 | TRBD2 | once | TRBV27 | TGTGCCAGCACCACCCGACTAGCGGCTCGCACAGATACGCAGTATTTT | CASTTRLAARTDTQYF
TRBJ2-2 | TRBD2 | . | TRBV7-9 | TGTGCCAGCAGCTACTGGACTAGCGGGAGGGTGGACACCGGGGAGCTGTTTTTT | CASSYWTSGRVDTGELFF
TRBJ2-7 | TRBD1 | . | TRBV7-9 | TGTGCCAGCAGCCGGGACAGGGGGAAGCAGTACTTC | CASSRDRGKQYF
TRBJ2-1 | TRBD1 | . | TRBV7-9 | TGTGCCAGCAGCCCCCGACAGGGGATGACCTACAATGAGCAGTTCTTC | CASSPRQGMTYNEQFF
TRBJ2-7 | . | . | TRBV29-1 | TGCAGCGTTGAAATGGGCAGGGAGATCTCCTACGAGCAGTACTTC | CSVEMGREISYEQYF
TRBJ2-4 | TRBD2 | . | TRBV7-8 | TGTGCCAGCAGCCCAGTGGCGGGAGGGCTGAACATTCAGTACTTC | CASSPVAGGLNIQYF
TRBJ1-1 | . | few | TRBV29-1 | TGCAGCGTCCCGGGTGGCACTGAAGCTTTCTTT | CSVPGGTEAFF
TRBJ1-1 | TRBD1 | . | TRBV27 | TGTGCCAGCAGTTTACACCTAGCGGGACAGGGGGCGGGTGACACTGAAGCTTTCTTT | CASSLHLAGQGAGDTEAFF
TRBJ2-7 | . | . | TRBV27 | TGTGCCAGCAGTCCCGGACAGACACTCTACGAGCAGTACTTC | CASSPGQTLYEQYF
TRBJ2-7 | TRBD2 | . | TRBV4-1 | TGCGCCAGCAGCCCAGGGACTACTCTTAGCTACGAGCAGTACTTC | CASSPGTTLSYEQYF
TRBJ1-1 | . | . | TRBV5-6 | TGTGCCAGCAGCTACGGGCCCCCCAGCGAAGCTTTCTTT | CASSYGPPSEAFF
TRBJ2-2 | TRBD1 | once | TRBV9 | TGTGCCAGCAGCTGGGACAGATCAAATACATCCGGGGAGCTGTTTTTT | CASSWDRSNTSGELFF
TRBJ2-4 | TRBD1 | . | TRBV7-9 | TGTGCCAGCAGCCCCAGTTCAGGGGGCACCTCCAAAAACATTCAGTACTTC | CASSPSSGGTSKNIQYF
TRBJ2-7 | . | . | TRBV5-6 | TGTGCCAGCAGCTATGGCGGGAACTACGAGCAGTACTTC | CASSYGGNYEQYF
TRBJ2-7 | . | . | TRBV6-5 | TGTGCCAGCATACACGGGCACGAGCAGTACTTC | CASIHGHEQYF
TRBJ1-1 | . | . | TRBV29-1 | TGCAGCGTTGAAGGCTCGGCGGCTGAAGCTTTCTTT | CSVEGSAAEAFF
TRBJ2-7 | . | . | TRBV27 | TGTGCCAGCAGCCCCGGGACATCACCTTACGAGCAGTACTTC | CASSPGTSPYEQYF
TRBJ2-7 | TRBD1 | . | TRBV7-9 | TGTGCCTGTACTGCGAGGGGACAGTACGAGCAGTACTTC | CACTARGQYEQYF
TRBJ2-7 | TRBD2 | . | TRBV7-2 | TGTGCCAGCAGCTTCGGAGCGGGGGGATACGAGCAGTACTTC | CASSFGAGGYEQYF
TRBJ1-1 | . | . | TRBV27 | TGTGCCAGCAGTGCTTCCGGCACTGAAGCTTTCTTT | CASSASGTEAFF
TRBJ2-7 | TRBD2 | few | TRBV2 | TGTGCCAGCAGGGGTACGGGACTAGTTTTATCCTACGAGCAGTACTTC | CASRGTGLVLSYEQYF
TRBJ2-1 | TRBD2 | medium-sized | TRBV19 | TGTGCCAGTACGGAGGGAGGGGACTACAATGAGCAGTTCTTC | CASTEGGDYNEQFF
TRBJ2-7 | TRBD2 | few | TRBV7-9 | TGTGCCAGCAGCGCCCCGGGACTAGCCCACGAGCAGTACTTC | CASSAPGLAHEQYF
TRBJ2-7 | . | . | TRBV25-1 | TGTGCCAGCAGTGAAAGTAGGAGCGAGCAGTACTTC | CASSESRSEQYF
TRBJ2-2 | . | . | TRBV7-2 | TGTGCCAGCAGCTTAGCCAGGGGAGGAACCGGGGAGCTGTTTTTT | CASSLARGGTGELFF
TRBJ2-1 | . | . | TRBV29-1 | TGCAGCGTTCAGACTGGGGATGAGCAGTTCTTC | CSVQTGDEQFF
TRBJ1-1 | . | once | TRBV2 | TGTGCCAGCAAAAGGAACTTACAGGACATGAACACTGAAGCTTTCTTT | CASKRNLQDMNTEAFF
TRBJ2-1 | TRBD2 | . | TRBV2 | TGTGCCACCCCGGGACTAGCGGGGGGCAATTCCGTGAATGAGCAGTTCTTC | CATPGLAGGNSVNEQFF
TRBJ2-2 | TRBD1 | . | TRBV6-1 | TGTGCCAGCAGTGAACTAGGGGACAGGGCCAGCACCGGGGAGCTGTTTTTT | CASSELGDRASTGELFF
TRBJ2-4 | TRBD2 | . | TRBV29-1 | TGCAGCGTCATAGCGGGAGGATCAAACATTCAGTACTTC | CSVIAGGSNIQYF
TRBJ2-1 | TRBD1 | . | TRBV28 | TGTGCCAGCAGCCCTGACAGGGACTCCTACAATGAGCAGTTCTTC | CASSPDRDSYNEQFF
TRBJ2-7 | TRBD1 | once | TRBV7-8 | TGTGCCAGCAGCCAGGGACAGACCTACGAGCAGTACTTC | CASSQGQTYEQYF
TRBJ2-3 | . | once | TRBV6-5 | TGTGCCAGCAGTCACCGGGACTCATTTCACGATACGCAGTATTTT | CASSHRDSFHDTQYF
TRBJ2-7 | . | . | TRBV4-1 | TGCGCCAGCAGCCAGGGTCTGGTGGGGGAGCAGTACTTC | CASSQGLVGEQYF
TRBJ2-4 | TRBD2 | . | TRBV12-5 | TGTGCTAGTGGTTTGGTAGGACTAGCGGGGGGGCACAAAAACATTCAGTACTTC | CASGLVGLAGGHKNIQYF
TRBJ2-1 | TRBD2 | . | TRBV2 | TGTGCCAGCTTGGCCCTAGCGGGGGGCCGGGATGAGCAGTTCTTC | CASLALAGGRDEQFF
TRBJ2-7 | TRBD2 | . | TRBV29-1 | TGCAGCGTTGGTAGCGGGAGCGTGGAGCAGTACTTC | CSVGSGSVEQYF